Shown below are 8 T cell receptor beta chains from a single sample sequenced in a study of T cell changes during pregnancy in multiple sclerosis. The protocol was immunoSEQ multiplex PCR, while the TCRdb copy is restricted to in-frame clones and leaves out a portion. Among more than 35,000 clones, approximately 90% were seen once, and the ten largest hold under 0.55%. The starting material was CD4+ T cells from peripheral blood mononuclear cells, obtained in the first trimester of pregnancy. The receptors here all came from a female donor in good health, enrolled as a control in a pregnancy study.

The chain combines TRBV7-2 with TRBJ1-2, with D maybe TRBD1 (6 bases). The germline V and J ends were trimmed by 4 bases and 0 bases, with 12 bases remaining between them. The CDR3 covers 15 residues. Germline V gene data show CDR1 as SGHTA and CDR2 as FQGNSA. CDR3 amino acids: CASSSRQATNYGYTF. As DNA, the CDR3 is TGTGCCAGCAGCTCACGACAGGCAACTAACTATGGCTACACCTTC.

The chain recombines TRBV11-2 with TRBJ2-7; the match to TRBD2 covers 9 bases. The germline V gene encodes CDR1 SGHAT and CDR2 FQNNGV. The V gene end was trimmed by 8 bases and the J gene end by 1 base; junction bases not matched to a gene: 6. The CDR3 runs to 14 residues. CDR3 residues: CASGRAGGSYEQYF. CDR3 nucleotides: TGTGCCAGCGGCCGAGCGGGGGGATCCTACGAGCAGTACTTC.

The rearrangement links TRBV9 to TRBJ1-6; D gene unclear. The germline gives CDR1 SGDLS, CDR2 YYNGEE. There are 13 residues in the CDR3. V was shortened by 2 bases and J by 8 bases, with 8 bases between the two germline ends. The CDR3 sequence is CASSVRGDSPLHF. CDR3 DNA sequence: TGTGCCAGCAGCGTTCGGGGAGATTCACCCCTCCACTTT.

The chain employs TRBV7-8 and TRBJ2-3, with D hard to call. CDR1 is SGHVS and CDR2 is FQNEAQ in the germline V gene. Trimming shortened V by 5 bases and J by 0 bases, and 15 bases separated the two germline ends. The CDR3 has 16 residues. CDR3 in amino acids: CASSPLSAPSTDTQYF. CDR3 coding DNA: TGTGCCAGCAGCCCCTTAAGCGCACCCAGCACAGATACGCAGTATTTT.

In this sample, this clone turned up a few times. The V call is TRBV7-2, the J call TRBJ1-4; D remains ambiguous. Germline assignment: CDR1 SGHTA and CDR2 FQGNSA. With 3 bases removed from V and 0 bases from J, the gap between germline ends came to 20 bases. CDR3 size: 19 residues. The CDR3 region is CASSFVPGPGRATNEKLFF. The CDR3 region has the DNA TGTGCCAGCAGCTTTGTTCCTGGCCCAGGCCGAGCAACTAATGAAAAACTGTTTTTT.

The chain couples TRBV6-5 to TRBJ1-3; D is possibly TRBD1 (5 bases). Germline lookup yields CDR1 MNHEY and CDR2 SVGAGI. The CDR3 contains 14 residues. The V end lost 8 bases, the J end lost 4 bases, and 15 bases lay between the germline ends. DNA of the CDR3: TGTGCCAGCGGGGGGGTCAAGGGAGGAAACACCATATATTTT. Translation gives CASGGVKGGNTIYF.

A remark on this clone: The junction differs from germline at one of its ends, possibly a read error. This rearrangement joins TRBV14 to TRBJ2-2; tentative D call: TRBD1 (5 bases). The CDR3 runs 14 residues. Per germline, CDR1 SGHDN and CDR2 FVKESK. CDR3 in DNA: TGTGTCAGCAGCCAAAGTTGGGGCGTCGGGGAGCTGTTTTTT. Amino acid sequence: CVSSQSWGVGELFF.

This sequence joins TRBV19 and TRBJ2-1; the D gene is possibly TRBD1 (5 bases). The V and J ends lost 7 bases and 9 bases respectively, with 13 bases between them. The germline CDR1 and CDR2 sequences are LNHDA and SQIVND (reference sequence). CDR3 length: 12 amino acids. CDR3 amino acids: CASKGRVGEQFF. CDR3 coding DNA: TGTGCCAGTAAGGGCAGGGTGGGTGAGCAGTTCTTC.